A selection of T cell receptor beta chains follows, all from one sample in a study of shared clonotypes between healthy human individuals. Generated by immunoSEQ multiplex PCR, the TCRdb table keeps only in-frame clones and is missing some. The table lists hundreds of thousands of clones, about 95% of them singletons. Sequencing used naive CD8+ T cells sorted from blood. These receptors were collected from a woman in her 30s in good health. Both conserved end residues are trimmed from each CDR3. The order of the fields is J gene, V gene, CDR3 protein.

TRBJ2-7 | TRBV19 | ASSPTGGYEQY
TRBJ2-7 | TRBV29-1 | SVEDGTVYEQY
TRBJ2-7 | TRBV27 | ASRGLPPYEQY
TRBJ2-7 | TRBV10-3 | AISESGRDLDYEQY
TRBJ2-2 | TRBV19 | ASSIVRGTGELF
TRBJ2-7 | TRBV28 | ATRDYEQY
TRBJ2-1 | TRBV7-8 | ASSLVGIILGKVYNEQF
TRBJ2-1 | TRBV28 | ASSFGGTSVWNEQF
TRBJ2-2 | TRBV27 | ASTLGGTGELF
TRBJ2-7 | TRBV5-8 | ASSPLGSGFDEQY
TRBJ2-3 | TRBV28 | ASSLTGLALGSSTDTQY
TRBJ2-1 | TRBV7-6 | ASSFGLANEQF
TRBJ2-3 | TRBV19 | ASSIGTSGSITDTQY
TRBJ2-2 | TRBV27 | ASSPTIGARSGELF
TRBJ2-1 | TRBV29-1 | SVVRQNNNEQF
TRBJ2-7 | TRBV11-2 | ASSLDLGTGGYEQY
TRBJ1-1 | TRBV29-1 | SVARNTEAF
TRBJ2-2 | TRBV28 | ASSIKVTGELF
TRBJ2-3 | TRBV9 | ASSPPPTPDTQY
TRBJ2-1 | TRBV4-1 | ASSQESGLNNEQF
TRBJ1-1 | TRBV4-2 | ASSQEGAPYTEAF
TRBJ2-5 | TRBV28 | ASRLTGVAELGTQY
TRBJ1-5 | TRBV27 | ASSLSPGTGNQPQH
TRBJ2-7 | TRBV10-3 | AISEGLESEQY
TRBJ2-7 | TRBV2 | ASNGDGYQDYEQY
TRBJ2-1 | TRBV10-2 | ASSDYNEQF
TRBJ2-1 | TRBV7-9 | ASSSTRSGPTGNEQF
TRBJ2-1 | TRBV27 | ASRISGSVYNEQF
TRBJ2-5 | TRBV4-1 | ASSHVASGREETQY